This T cell receptor beta chain came from a study of blood T cell repertoires in COVID-19. Study context: COVID-19 samples collected from the United States, Italy and Spain covered acute and convalescent phases.

The V gene's germline CDR1 is MNHEY and CDR2 SMNVEV (reference sequence). This CDR3 is 15 amino acids long. The V segment lost 4 bases and the J segment 9 bases; nucleotides outside the gene matches: 11. Methods used by the authors: Amplifying reference gene primers gave estimates of nucleated cell counts. Using immunoSEQ multiplex PCR, the repertoire was profiled, and TCRdb retains in-frame clones only, with some absent. V, J and clone size derive from that table, while D and trimming were established from the DNA sequence. There are 140,000 to 150,000 clones in the sample; 85% to 90% occur only once, and roughly 13% lies in the top ten.

The chain joins TRBV27 to TRBJ1-2; 10 nucleotides align to TRBD1. Sequencing was performed on peripheral blood. The source of this sequence is a man aged 18 to 30 with COVID-19, enrolled during active disease. CDR3: CASSSSRDRGGSYTF. CDR3 nucleotide sequence: TGTGCCAGCAGTTCCAGCCGGGACAGGGGTGGGAGCTACACCTTC.